The clone carrying this T cell receptor (beta chain) was seen ten or more times. What it recognizes is unknown. The data were produced by immunoSEQ multiplex PCR, yet TCRdb's version contains in-frame clones alone and is incomplete. The repertoire holds roughly 53,000 clones, with around 80% as singletons. Germline CDR1 reads SNHLY; CDR2 reads FYNNEI. V was pared by 3 bases and J by 3 bases, with 7 bases of the junction left unmatched. CDR3 length equals 15 residues. This entry is derived from a study of memory CD4+ T cells and cytomegalovirus serostatus. Study observations and caveats: The CMV-associated TCR signature appears largely within the CD4+ memory repertoire.

Single viable CD3+CD4+CD8-CD45RO+ cells were sorted as the memory CD4+ T cells. Donors' CMV status reflects serum IgG against pp150, pp28, p38, p52. The TCR was taken from an adult in good health and CMV-seronegative. The sample consisted of memory CD4+ T cells from blood. The J gene is TRBJ2-7, the V gene TRBV2; 8 positions match TRBD2. CDR3 residues: CASSEERGQVYEQYF. The CDR3 DNA sequence: TGTGCCAGCAGTGAGGAGCGGGGGCAAGTCTACGAGCAGTACTTC. The entire variable domain, with the rest obtained from reference TRBV2 and TRBJ2-7, is as follows: EPEVTQTPSHQVTQMGQEVILRCVPISNHLYFYWYRQILGQKVEFLVSFYNNEISEKSEIFDDQFSVERPDGSNFTLKIRSTKLEDSAMYFCASSEERGQVYEQYFGPGTRLTVT.